This T cell receptor (beta chain) was found in a study of identical twins. Study observations and caveats: Insertion counts were lower in abundant cord blood beta clonotypes, a trend that memory repertoires did not show. There is a chance that invariant MAIT and iNKT cells partially muddied zero-insertion analyses.

This clonotype was observed a few times. The antigen remains unidentified. CDR1 is MNHEY, CDR2 SMNVEV, per germline (reference sequence). The CDR3 sequence is 15 residues long. Trimming removed 8 bases from V and 2 bases from J, with 17 bases in between. One entry per CDR3 protein, called by TCRdb with MiXCR from the 5' RACE reads. The sample has 690,000 or so distinct CDR3 sequences; around 6.1% are singletons. The sequenced sample consisted of naive T cells sorted from blood. This rearrangement joins TRBV27 to TRBJ2-3; D possibly corresponds to TRBD1 (5 bases). The receptor was isolated from a man aged 18 to 30 in good health. CDR3 bases: TGTGCCAGCGTTATGACAGCGAAACCCACAGATACGCAGTATTTT. The encoded protein is CASVMTAKPTDTQYF.